This TCR beta chain is drawn from a study of blood T cell repertoires in COVID-19. CDR1 is SEHNR and CDR2 is FQNEAQ in the germline V gene (reference sequence). The V segment lost 6 bases and the J segment 4 bases; nucleotides outside the gene matches: 11. The CDR3 totals 16 residues. The authors' processing: Estimation of nucleated cell counts was performed using reference gene primer amplification. Sequencing was performed with immunoSEQ multiplex PCR; in TCRdb, only in-frame clones are kept and a portion is missing. From that table come the V and J calls and clone size; the DNA was used to work out D and trimming. The sample shows approximately 210,000 clones, 65% to 80% of them seen only once.

The material sequenced was PBMCs or T cells enriched from blood (not recorded which). The receptor's source is a woman between 45 and 60 years old with acute COVID-19. The chain recombines TRBV7-9 with TRBJ2-3; 9 nucleotides agree with TRBD2. The CDR3 DNA reads as TGTGCCAGCAGTCATACGGGCGGGGGGGGCCCAGATACGCAGTATTTT. Translated, it gives CASSHTGGGGPDTQYF.